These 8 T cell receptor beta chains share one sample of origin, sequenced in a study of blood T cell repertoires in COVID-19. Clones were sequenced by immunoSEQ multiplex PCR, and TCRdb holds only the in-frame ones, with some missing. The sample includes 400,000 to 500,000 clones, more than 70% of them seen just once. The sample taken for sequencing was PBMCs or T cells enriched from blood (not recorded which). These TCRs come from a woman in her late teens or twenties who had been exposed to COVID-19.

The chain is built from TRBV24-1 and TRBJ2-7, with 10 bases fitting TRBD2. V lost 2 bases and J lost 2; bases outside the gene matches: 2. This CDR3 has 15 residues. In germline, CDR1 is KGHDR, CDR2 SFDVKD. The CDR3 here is CATSDSSGGPYEQYF. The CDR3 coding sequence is TGTGCCACCAGTGATTCTAGCGGGGGACCCTACGAGCAGTACTTC.

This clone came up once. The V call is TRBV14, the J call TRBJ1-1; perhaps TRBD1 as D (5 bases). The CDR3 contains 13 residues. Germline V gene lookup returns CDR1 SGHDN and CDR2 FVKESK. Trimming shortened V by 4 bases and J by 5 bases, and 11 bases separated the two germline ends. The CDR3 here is CASSRVGGTEAFF. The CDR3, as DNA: TGTGCCAGCAGCCGGGTGGGGGGGACTGAAGCTTTCTTT.

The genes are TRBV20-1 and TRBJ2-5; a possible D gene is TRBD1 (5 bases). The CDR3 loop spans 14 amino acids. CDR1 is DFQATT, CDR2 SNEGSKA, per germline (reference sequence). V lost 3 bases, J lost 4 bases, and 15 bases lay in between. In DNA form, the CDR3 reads TGCAGTGCTAGTTTAATAGGGGCGCGAGAGACCCAGTACTTC. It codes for CSASLIGARETQYF.

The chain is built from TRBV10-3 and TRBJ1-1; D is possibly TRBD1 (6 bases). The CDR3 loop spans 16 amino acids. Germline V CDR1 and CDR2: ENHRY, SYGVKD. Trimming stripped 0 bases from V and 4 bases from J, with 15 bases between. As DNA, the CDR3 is TGTGCCATCAGTGAGTCGGTCGGGCAGGGGCTCACTGAAGCTTTCTTT. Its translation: CAISESVGQGLTEAFF.

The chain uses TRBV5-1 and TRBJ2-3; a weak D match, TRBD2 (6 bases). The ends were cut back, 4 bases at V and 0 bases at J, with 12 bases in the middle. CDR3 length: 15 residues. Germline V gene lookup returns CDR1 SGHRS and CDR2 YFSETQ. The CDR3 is CASSVGGVSTDTQYF. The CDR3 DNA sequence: TGCGCCAGCAGCGTCGGAGGGGTTAGCACAGATACGCAGTATTTT.

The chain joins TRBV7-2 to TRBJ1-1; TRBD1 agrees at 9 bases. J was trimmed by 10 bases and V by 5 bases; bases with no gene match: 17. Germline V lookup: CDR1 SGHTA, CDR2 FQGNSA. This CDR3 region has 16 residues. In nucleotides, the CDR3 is TGTGCCAGCAGCCCACTCACTGGGACAGGGCCGTTCGGAGCTTTCTTT. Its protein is CASSPLTGTGPFGAFF.

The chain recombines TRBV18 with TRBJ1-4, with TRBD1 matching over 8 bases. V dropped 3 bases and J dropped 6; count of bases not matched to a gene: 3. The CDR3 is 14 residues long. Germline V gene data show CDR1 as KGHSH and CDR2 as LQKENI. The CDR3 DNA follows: TGTGCCAGCTCACCGACAGGGGCGGATGAAAAACTGTTTTTT. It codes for CASSPTGADEKLFF. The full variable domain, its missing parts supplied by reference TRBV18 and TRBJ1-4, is NAGVMQNPRHLVRRRGQEARLRCSPMKGHSHVYWYRQLPEEGLKFMVYLQKENIIDESGMPKERFSAEFPKEGPSILRIQQVVRGDSAAYFCASSPTGADEKLFFGSGTQLSVL.

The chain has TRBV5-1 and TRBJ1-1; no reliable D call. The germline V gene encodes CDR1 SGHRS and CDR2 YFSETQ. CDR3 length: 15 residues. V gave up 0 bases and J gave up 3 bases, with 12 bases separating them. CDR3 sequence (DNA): TGCGCCAGCAGCTTGGGCCCCATGAGGGACACTGAAGCTTTCTTT. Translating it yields CASSLGPMRDTEAFF. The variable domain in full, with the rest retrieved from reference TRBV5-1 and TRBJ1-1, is KAGVTQTPRYLIKTRGQQVTLSCSPISGHRSVSWYQQTPGQGLQFLFEYFSETQRNKGNFPGRFSGRQFSNSRSEMNVSTLELGDSALYLCASSLGPMRDTEAFFGQGTRLTVV.